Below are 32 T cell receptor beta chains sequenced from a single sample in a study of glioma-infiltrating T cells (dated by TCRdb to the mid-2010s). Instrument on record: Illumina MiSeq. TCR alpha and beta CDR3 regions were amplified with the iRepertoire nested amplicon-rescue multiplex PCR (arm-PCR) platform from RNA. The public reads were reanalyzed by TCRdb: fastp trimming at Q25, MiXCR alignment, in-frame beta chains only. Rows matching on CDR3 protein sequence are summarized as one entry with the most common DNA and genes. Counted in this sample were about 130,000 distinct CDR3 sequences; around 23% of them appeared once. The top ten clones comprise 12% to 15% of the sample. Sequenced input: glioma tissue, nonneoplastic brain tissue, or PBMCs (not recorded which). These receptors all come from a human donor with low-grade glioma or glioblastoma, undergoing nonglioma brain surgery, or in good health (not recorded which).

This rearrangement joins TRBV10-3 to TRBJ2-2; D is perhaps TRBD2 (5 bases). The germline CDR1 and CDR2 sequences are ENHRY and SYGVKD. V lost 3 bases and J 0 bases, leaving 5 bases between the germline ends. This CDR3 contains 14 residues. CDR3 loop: CAISDGTNTGELFF. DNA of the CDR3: TGTGCCATCAGTGACGGGACGAACACCGGGGAGCTGTTTTTT.

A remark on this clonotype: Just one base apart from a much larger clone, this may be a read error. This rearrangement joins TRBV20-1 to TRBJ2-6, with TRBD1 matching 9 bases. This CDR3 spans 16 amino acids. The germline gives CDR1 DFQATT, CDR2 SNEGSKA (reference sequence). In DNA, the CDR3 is TGCAGTGCTCGGGACAGGGTTTCCTCTGGGGACAACGTCCTGACTTTC. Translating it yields CSARDRVSSGDNVLTF.

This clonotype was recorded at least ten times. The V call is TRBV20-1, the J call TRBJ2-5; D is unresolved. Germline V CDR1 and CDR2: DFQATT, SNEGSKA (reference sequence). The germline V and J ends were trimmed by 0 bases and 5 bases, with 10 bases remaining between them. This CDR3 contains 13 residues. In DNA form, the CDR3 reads TGCAGTGCTAGAGATATCGTTCTGGAGACCCAGTACTTC. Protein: CSARDIVLETQYF.

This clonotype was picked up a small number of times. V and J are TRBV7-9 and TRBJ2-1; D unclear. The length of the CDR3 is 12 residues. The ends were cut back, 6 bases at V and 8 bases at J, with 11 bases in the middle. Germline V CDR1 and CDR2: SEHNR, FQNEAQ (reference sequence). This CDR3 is CASRRIDYEQFF. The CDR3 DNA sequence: TGTGCCAGCAGAAGAATAGATTATGAGCAGTTCTTC.

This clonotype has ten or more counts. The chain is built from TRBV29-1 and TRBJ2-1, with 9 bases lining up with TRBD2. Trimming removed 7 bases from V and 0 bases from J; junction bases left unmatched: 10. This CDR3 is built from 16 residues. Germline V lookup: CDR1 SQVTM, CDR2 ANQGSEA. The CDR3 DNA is TGCAGCGGTATACGACTAGCGGCCAGCTCCTACAATGAGCAGTTCTTC. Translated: CSGIRLAASSYNEQFF.

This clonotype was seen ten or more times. CDR3 bases: TGTGCCAGCAGCGAAGGGACAGGGTTAAGGCAGCCCCAGCATTTT. Amino acid sequence: CASSEGTGLRQPQHF. The rearrangement links TRBV7-2 to TRBJ1-5; 9 bases match TRBD1. Germline CDR1 SGHTA, CDR2 FQGNSA. CDR3 size: 15 residues. V was clipped by 5 bases and J by 7 bases; unmatched bases: 9.

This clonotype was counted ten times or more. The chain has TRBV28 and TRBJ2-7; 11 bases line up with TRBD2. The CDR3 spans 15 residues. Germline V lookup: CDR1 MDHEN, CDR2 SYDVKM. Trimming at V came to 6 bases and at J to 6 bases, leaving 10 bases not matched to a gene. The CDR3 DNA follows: TGTGCCAGCAGCCTCGCCCTAGCGGGAGGTGGCGAGCAGTACTTC. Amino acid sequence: CASSLALAGGGEQYF.

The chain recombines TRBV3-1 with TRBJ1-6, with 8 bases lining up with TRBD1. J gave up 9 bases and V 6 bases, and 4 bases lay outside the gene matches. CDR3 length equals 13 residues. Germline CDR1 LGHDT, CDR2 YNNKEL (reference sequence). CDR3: CASSSGGFSPLHF. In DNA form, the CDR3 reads TGTGCCAGCAGTTCAGGGGGCTTTTCACCCCTCCACTTT.

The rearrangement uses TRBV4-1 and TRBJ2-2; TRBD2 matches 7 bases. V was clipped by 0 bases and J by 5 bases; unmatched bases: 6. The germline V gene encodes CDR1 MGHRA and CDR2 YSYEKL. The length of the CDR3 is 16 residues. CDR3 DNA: TGCGCCAGCAGCCAAGACCCGGGACTACCTACCGGGGAGCTGTTTTTT. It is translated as CASSQDPGLPTGELFF.

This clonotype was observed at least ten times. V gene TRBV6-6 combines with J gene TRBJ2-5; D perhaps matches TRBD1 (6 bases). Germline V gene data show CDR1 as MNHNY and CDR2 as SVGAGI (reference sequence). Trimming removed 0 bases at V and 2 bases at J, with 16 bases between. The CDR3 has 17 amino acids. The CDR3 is CASSYSLQGIRQETQYF. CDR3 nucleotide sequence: TGTGCCAGCAGTTACTCGTTACAGGGTATTCGACAAGAGACCCAGTACTTC.

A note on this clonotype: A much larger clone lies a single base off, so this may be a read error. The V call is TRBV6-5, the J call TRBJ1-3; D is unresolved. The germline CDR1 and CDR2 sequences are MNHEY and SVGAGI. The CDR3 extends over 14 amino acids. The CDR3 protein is CASRKGSTGNTVYF. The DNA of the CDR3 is TGTGCCAGCCGGAAGGGTTCTACTGGAAACACCGTATATTTT.

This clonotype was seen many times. The CDR3 here is CASSPTGASGNTIYF. CDR3 nucleotides: TGTGCCAGCAGCCCCACAGGGGCCTCTGGAAACACCATATATTTT. The gene calls are TRBV7-2 and TRBJ1-3; 7 positions agree with TRBD1. This CDR3 region has 15 residues. The germline V gene encodes CDR1 SGHTA and CDR2 FQGNSA. Trimming took 5 bases from V and 0 from J; bases not matched to a gene: 4.

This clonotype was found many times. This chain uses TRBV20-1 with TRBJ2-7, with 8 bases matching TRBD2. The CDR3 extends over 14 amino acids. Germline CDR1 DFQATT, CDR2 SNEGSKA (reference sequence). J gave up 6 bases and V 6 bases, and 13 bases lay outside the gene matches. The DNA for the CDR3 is TGCAGTGCAACTCCGGGACTAGAATACGGCGAGCAGTACTTC. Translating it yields CSATPGLEYGEQYF.

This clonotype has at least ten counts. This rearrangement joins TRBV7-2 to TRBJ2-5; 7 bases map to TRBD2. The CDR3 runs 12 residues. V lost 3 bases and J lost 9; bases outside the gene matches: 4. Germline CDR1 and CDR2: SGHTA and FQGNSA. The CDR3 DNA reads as TGTGCCAGCAGCTTTGGGGGAGGGGCCCAGTACTTC. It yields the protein CASSFGGGAQYF.

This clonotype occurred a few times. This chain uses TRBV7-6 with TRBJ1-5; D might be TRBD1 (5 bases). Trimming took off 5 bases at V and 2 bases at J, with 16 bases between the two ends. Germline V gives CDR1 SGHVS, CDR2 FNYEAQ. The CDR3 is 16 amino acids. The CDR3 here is CASSPGGGWGNQPQHF. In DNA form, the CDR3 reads TGTGCCAGCAGCCCCGGGGGGGGGTGGGGCAATCAGCCCCAGCATTTT. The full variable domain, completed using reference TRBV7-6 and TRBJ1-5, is GAGVSQSPRYKVTKRGQDVALRCDPISGHVSLYWYRQALGQGPEFLTYFNYEAQQDKSGLPNDRFSAERPEGSISTLTIQRTEQRDSAMYRCASSPGGGWGNQPQHFGDGTRLSIL.

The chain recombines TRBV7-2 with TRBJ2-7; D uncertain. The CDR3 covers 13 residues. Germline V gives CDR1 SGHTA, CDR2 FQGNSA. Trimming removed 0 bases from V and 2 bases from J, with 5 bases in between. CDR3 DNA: TGTGCCAGCAGCTTAGCGGTTGCCTACGAGCAGTACTTC. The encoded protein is CASSLAVAYEQYF.

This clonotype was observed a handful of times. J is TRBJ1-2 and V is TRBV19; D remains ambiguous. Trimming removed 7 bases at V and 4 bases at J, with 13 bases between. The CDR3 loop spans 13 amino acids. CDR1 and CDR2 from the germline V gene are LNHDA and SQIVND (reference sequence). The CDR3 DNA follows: TGTGCCAGTACCCCGGGAGCCTTCTATGGCTACACCTTC. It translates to CASTPGAFYGYTF.

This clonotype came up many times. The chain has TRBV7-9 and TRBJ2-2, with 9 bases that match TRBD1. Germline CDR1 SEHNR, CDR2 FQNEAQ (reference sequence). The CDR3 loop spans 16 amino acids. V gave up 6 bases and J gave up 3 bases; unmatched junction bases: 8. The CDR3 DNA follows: TGTGCCAGCAGACCCCCGAGGACAGGGGACACCGGGGAGCTGTTTTTT. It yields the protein CASRPPRTGDTGELFF.

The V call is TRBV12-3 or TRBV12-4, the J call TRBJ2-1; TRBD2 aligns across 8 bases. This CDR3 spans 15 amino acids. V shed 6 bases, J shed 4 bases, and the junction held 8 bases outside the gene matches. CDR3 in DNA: TGTGCCAGCAGATACTACCAGCGGGGGTACAATGAGCAGTTCTTC. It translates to CASRYYQRGYNEQFF.

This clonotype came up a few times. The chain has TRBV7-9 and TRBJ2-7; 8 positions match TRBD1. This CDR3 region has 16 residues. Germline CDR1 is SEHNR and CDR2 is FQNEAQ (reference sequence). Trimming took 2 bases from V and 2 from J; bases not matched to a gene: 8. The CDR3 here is CASSLIGGTGAYEQYF. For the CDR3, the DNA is TGTGCCAGCAGCTTAATTGGTGGGACAGGTGCCTACGAGCAGTACTTC.

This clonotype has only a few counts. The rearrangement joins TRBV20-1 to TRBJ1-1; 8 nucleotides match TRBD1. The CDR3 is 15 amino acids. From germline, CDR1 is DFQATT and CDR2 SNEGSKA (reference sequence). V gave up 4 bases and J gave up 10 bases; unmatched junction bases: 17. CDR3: CSATRGQGGMGLAFF. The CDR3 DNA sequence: TGCAGTGCTACCCGTGGACAGGGAGGTATGGGTCTAGCTTTCTTT.

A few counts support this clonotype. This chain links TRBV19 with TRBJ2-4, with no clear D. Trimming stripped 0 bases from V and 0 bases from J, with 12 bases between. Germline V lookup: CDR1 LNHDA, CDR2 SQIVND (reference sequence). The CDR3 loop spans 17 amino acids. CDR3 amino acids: CASSIESGSLAKNIQYF. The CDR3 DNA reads TGTGCCAGTAGTATAGAATCCGGATCACTAGCCAAAAACATTCAGTACTTC.

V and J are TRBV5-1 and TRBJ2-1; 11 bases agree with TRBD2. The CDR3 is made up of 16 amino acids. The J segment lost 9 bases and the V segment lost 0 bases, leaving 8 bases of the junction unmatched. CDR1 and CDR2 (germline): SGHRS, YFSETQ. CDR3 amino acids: CASSLVLAGGGGEQFF. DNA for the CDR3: TGCGCCAGCAGCTTGGTCCTAGCGGGAGGAGGGGGTGAGCAGTTCTTC.

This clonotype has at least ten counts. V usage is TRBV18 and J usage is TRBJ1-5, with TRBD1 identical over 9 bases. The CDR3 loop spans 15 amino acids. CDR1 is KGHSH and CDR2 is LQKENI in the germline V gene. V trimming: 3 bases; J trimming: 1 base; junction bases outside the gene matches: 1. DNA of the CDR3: TGTGCCAGCTCACCCGGGACAGGGAGCAATCAGCCCCAGCATTTT. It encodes CASSPGTGSNQPQHF.

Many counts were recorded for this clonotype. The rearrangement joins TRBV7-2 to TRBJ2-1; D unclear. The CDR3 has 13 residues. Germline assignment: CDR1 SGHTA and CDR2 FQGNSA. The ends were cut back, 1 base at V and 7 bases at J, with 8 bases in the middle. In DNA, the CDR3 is TGTGCCAGCAGCTTAGATCGGCCGAATGAGCAGTTCTTC. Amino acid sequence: CASSLDRPNEQFF. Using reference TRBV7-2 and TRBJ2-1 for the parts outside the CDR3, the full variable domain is GAGVSQSPSNKVTEKGKDVELRCDPISGHTALYWYRQSLGQGLEFLIYFQGNSAPDKSGLPSDRFSAERTGGSVSTLTIQRTQQEDSAVYLCASSLDRPNEQFFGPGTRLTVL.

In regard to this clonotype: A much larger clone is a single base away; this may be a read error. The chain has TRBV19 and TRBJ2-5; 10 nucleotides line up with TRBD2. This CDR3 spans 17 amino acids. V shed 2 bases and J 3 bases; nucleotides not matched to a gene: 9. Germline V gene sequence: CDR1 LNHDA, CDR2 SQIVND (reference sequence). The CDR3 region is CASSIKVGLAVKETQYF. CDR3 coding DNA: TGTGCCAGTAGTATAAAGGTCGGACTAGCGGTCAAAGAGACCCAGTACTTC.

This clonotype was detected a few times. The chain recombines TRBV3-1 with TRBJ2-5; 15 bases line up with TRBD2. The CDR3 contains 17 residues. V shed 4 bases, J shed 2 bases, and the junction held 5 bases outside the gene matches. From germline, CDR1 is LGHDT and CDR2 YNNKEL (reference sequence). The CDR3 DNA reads TGTGCCAGCAGCCTACGGACTAGCGGGAGGGGGCAAGAGACCCAGTACTTC. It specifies CASSLRTSGRGQETQYF.

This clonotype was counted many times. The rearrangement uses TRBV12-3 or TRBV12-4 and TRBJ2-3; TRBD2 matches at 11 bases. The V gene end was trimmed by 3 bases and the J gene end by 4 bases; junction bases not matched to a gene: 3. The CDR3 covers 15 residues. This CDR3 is CASSLGGLAADTQYF. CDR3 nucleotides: TGTGCCAGCAGTTTGGGGGGACTAGCGGCAGATACGCAGTATTTT.

In DNA form, the CDR3 reads TGTGCCAGCAGCTCAATTAACTACGAGCAGTACTTC. Its translation is CASSSINYEQYF. V usage is TRBV7-9 and J usage is TRBJ2-7; no firm D call. Germline CDR1 is SEHNR and CDR2 is FQNEAQ (reference sequence). CDR3 size: 12 residues. The V end lost 4 bases, the J end lost 3 bases, and 7 bases lay between the germline ends.

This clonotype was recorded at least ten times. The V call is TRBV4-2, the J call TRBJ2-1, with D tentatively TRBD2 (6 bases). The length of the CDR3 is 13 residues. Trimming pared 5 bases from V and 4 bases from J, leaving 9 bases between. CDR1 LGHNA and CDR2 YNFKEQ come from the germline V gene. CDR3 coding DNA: TGTGCCAGCAGCGGGAGGTTGTACAATGAGCAGTTCTTC. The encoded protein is CASSGRLYNEQFF.

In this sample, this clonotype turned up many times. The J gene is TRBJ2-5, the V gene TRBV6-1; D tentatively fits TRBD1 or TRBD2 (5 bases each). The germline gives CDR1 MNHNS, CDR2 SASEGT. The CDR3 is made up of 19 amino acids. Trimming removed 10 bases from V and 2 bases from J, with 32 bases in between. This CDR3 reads CATPGPNEGPKRPQETQYF. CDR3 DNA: TGTGCCACTCCTGGCCCCAACGAGGGGCCTAAGCGGCCTCAAGAGACCCAGTACTTC.

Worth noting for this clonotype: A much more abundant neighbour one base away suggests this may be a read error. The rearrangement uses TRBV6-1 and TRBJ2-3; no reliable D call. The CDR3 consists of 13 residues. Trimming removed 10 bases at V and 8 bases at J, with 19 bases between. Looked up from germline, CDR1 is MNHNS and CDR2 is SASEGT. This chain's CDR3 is CAIAGEVAGTQYF. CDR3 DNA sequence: TGTGCCATCGCCGGAGAGGTTGCAGGTACGCAGTATTTT.